The source of this T cell receptor (beta chain) is a study of T-cell reconstitution after alpha-beta-depleted transplantation in children. Using unique molecular identifiers, the investigators prepared the TCRbeta library. MiXCR, applied by TCRdb to the PCR reads, yields one record per CDR3 protein. The table lists 440,000 or so distinct CDR3 sequences, roughly a tenth of them singletons. This CDR3 region has 13 residues. Germline CDR1 WSHSY, CDR2 SAAADI. V was pared by 6 bases and J by 9 bases, with 12 bases between. This clonotype was found a few times. The V and J genes are TRBV10-2 and TRBJ1-6, with TRBD1 as a possible D gene (5 bases). The TCR comes from a human donor who donated a stem cell graft to a child with acute myeloid leukemia. The sequences come from PBMCs from the stem cell graft donor, collected from the stem cell graft. CDR3 residues: CASRRGMGSPLHF. In DNA, the CDR3 is TGCGCCAGCAGGAGGGGAATGGGTTCACCCCTCCACTTT.